The 7 T cell receptor beta chains reported below all come from one sample, sequenced in a study of blood T cells in healthy people across ages. A second PCR of 7 to 11 cycles used a sample-barcoded 5' primer and a J-beta primer mix. TCRdb independently ran MiXCR on the 5' RACE reads; one entry per CDR3 protein. The table has hundreds of thousands of distinct CDR3 sequences, about 25% seen once. This sample was shared with a second study, whose subject was T cells of mothers and their children.

The sequenced sample consisted of blood. Receptors originate from a boy aged 5-17 years in good health.

CDR3 bases: TGTGCCACCGGAGGGGACAGCTCCTACAATGAGCAGTTCTTC. It is translated as CATGGDSSYNEQFF. This chain connects TRBV24-1 to TRBJ2-1; weak D call: TRBD1 (7 bases). CDR1 is KGHDR and CDR2 is SFDVKD in the germline V gene. Trimming pared 9 bases from V and 0 bases from J, leaving 11 bases between. The CDR3 runs 14 residues.

The chain has TRBV4-1 and TRBJ2-3, with no clear D. This CDR3 region has 13 residues. Trimming cost V 4 bases and J 4 bases, with 9 bases left between them. Germline lookup yields CDR1 MGHRA and CDR2 YSYEKL. CDR3 sequence (DNA): TGCGCCAGCAGCCCCGTTTTCTCAGATACGCAGTATTTT. Translating it yields CASSPVFSDTQYF.

To note about this clonotype: Germline and junction disagree at one end, which may indicate a read error. The chain carries TRBV29-1 and TRBJ2-1; 8 positions match TRBD1. The last part of the DNA fits TRBJ2-7 better; the J call may be wrong. The CDR3 is 15 residues long. Germline V gene lookup returns CDR1 SQVTM and CDR2 ANQGSEA. This CDR3 is CSVEGRQGPSEEQYF. CDR3 nucleotides: TGCAGCGTAGAAGGCCGACAGGGGCCGTCGGAAGAGCAGTACTTC.

This rearrangement joins TRBV28 to TRBJ1-1; maybe TRBD1 (5 bases). CDR1 is MDHEN and CDR2 is SYDVKM in the germline V gene. The CDR3 loop spans 13 amino acids. V lost 11 bases, J lost 1 base, and 14 bases lay in between. The CDR3 DNA follows: TGTGCCTGGTCCGACGGGGGGAACACTGAAGCTTTCTTT. As protein: CAWSDGGNTEAFF.

This chain connects TRBV12-3 or TRBV12-4 to TRBJ2-1; 8 positions match TRBD2. This CDR3 is built from 14 residues. Losses at the gene ends were 2 bases for V and 6 bases for J; bases not matched to a gene: 3. The CDR3: CASSLTGGANEQFF. The CDR3 DNA reads TGTGCCAGCAGTTTAACCGGGGGGGCCAATGAGCAGTTCTTC.

The chain recombines TRBV20-1 with TRBJ2-7; 9 bases are shared with TRBD2. V was clipped by 5 bases and J by 2 bases; unmatched bases: 4. In germline, CDR1 is DFQATT, CDR2 SNEGSKA (reference sequence). The CDR3 spans 13 residues. The CDR3 reads CSAYSGGAYEQYF. In DNA form, the CDR3 reads TGCAGTGCTTATAGCGGGGGTGCCTACGAGCAGTACTTC.

V gene TRBV7-9 combines with J gene TRBJ2-2, with 8 bases fitting TRBD1. The V segment lost 3 bases and the J segment 3 bases; nucleotides outside the gene matches: 3. The CDR3 runs 15 residues. Per the germline V gene, CDR1 is SEHNR and CDR2 is FQNEAQ (reference sequence). The CDR3 region has the DNA TGTGCCAGCAGCTTCGGGACAGGTTACACCGGGGAGCTGTTTTTT. It yields the protein CASSFGTGYTGELFF. The variable domain in full, with the rest retrieved from reference TRBV7-9 and TRBJ2-2, is DTGVSQNPRHKITKRGQNVTFRCDPISEHNRLYWYRQTLGQGPEFLTYFQNEAQLEKSRLLSDRFSAERPKGSFSTLEIQRTEQGDSAMYLCASSFGTGYTGELFFGEGSRLTVL.